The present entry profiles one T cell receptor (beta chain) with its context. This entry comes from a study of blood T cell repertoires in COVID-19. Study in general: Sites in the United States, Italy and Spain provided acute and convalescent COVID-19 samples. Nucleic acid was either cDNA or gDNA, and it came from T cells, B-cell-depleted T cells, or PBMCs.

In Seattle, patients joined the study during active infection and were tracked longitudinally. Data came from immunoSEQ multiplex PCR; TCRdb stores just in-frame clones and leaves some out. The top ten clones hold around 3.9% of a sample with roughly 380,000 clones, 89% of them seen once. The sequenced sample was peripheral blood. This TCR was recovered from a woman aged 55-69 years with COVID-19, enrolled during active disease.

This CDR3 is CAWSVTSAGELFF. In DNA, the CDR3 is TGTGCCTGGAGTGTAACGTCGGCCGGGGAGCTGTTTTTT. The chain is built from TRBV30 and TRBJ2-2; D is unclear. The CDR3 is 13 residues long. With 0 bases removed from V and 6 bases from J, the gap between germline ends came to 8 bases. Germline CDR1 is GTSNPN and CDR2 is SVGIG (reference sequence). Supplemented by reference TRBV30 and TRBJ2-2, the full variable domain reads SQTIHQWPATLVQPVGSPLSLECTVEGTSNPNLYWYRQAAGRGLQLLFYSVGIGQISSEVPQNLSASRPQDRQFILSSKKLLLSDSGFYLCAWSVTSAGELFFGEGSRLTVL.